The clone carrying this T cell receptor beta chain came up once. What it recognizes is unknown. As for time point: patch test 2, 6 weeks after DPC sensitization. Described treatment: therapeutic diphenylcyclopropenone sensitization with weekly scalp DPC. Per germline, CDR1 SQVTM and CDR2 ANQGSEA. The CDR3 covers 12 residues. The germline V and J ends were trimmed by 6 bases and 3 bases, with 9 bases remaining between them. This entry comes from a study of human T cells and chemical hapten exposure. Study conclusions and caveats: TCRs exceeding 1 in 1000 frequency stayed unchanged with DPC sensitization.

Via MiXCR, TCRdb re-called the RACE reads, giving one row per CDR3 protein. Among tens of thousands of distinct CDR3 sequences listed, about 9.4% were seen once. The receptor's source is a woman aged 50 to 60 with alopecia areata. Some clones in this sample may be carry-over from other donors' samples. V gene TRBV29-1 combines with J gene TRBJ2-1; possibly TRBD1 for D (6 bases). The material sequenced was whole blood, taken in connection with sensitization to the hapten diphenylcyclopropenone (DPC). CDR3 protein: CSVEGDYNEQFF. The CDR3 DNA is TGCAGCGTCGAGGGGGACTACAATGAGCAGTTCTTC.